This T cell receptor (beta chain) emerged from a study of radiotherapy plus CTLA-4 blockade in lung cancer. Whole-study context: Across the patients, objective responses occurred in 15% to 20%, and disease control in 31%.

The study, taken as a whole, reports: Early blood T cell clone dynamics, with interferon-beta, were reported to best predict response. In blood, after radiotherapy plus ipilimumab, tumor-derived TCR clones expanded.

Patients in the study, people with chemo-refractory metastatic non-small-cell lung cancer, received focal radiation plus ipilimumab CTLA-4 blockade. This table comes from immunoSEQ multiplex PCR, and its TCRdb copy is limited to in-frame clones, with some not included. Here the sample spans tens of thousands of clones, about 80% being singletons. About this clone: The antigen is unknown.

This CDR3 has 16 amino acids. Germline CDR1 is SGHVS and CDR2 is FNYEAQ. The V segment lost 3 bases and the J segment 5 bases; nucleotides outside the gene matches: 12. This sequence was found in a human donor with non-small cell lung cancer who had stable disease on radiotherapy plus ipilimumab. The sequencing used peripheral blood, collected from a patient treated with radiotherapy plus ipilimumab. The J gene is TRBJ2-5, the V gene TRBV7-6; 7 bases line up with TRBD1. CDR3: CASSLRGQSPRETQYF. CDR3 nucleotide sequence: TGTGCCAGCAGCTTGAGGGGACAGTCCCCCAGGGAGACCCAGTACTTC.